This T cell receptor (beta chain) was captured in a study of cytomegalovirus exposure and HLA in healthy donors. Study in general: Approximately 180 million T cells yielded around 120 million unique TCR beta sequences in earlier analysis.

Overall study results and limits: Accurate HLA-A and HLA-B prediction from TCR beta sequences was reported for most subjects. Some TCR beta chains (roughly 150 of them) were listed as cytomegalovirus-associated.

Points on this clone: As yet, its antigen is unknown.

CDR1 is SGHTA, CDR2 FQGNSA, per germline. Trimming removed 5 bases from V and 0 bases from J, with 10 bases in between. This CDR3 has 15 amino acids. PCR was performed using 60 Vbeta and 13 Jbeta primers. Sequencing was performed with immunoSEQ multiplex PCR; in TCRdb, only in-frame clones are kept and a portion is missing. The data show approximately 130,000 clones, over 60% seen once. Sequenced: PBMCs. The J gene is TRBJ1-4, the V gene TRBV7-2, with no clear D. The TCR originated in a man aged 25-40 years in good health and CMV-seronegative. CDR3 in amino acids: CASSLQSATNEKLFF. The CDR3 nucleotides are TGTGCCAGCAGCCTACAGAGTGCAACTAATGAAAAACTGTTTTTT.